The sample holds a few counts of the clone carrying this TCR beta chain. These data come from a study of T-cell reconstitution after alpha-beta-depleted transplantation in children. The TCRbeta library was prepared with unique molecular identifiers. MiXCR, run by TCRdb on the PCR reads, gives a single entry per CDR3 protein. The table has fewer than 120,000 distinct CDR3 sequences, approximately 10% seen once. The CDR3 spans 15 residues. CDR1 is MNHEY and CDR2 is SVGAGI in the germline V gene. Deletions cut 2 bases from V and 2 bases from J, with 13 bases between. This clonotype was sampled from a human donor who donated a stem cell graft to a child with acute lymphoblastic leukemia. The V gene is TRBV6-5, the J gene TRBJ2-7; D unclear. The starting material was PBMCs from the stem cell graft donor, obtained from the stem cell graft. In DNA, the CDR3 is TGTGCCAGCAGTTACCGGGCAGTGAGTGCCTACGAGCAGTACTTC. This gives the protein CASSYRAVSAYEQYF.